This T cell receptor beta chain was identified in a study of OX40 agonist ivuxolimab in advanced cancers. Turning to the study itself: A diagnosis of hepatocellular carcinoma, melanoma, renal cell or head and neck cancer was present in dose-escalation patients. Among those enrolled, mean age was 60 years (range roughly 23 to 90) and about 82% were male.

This clone was found a few times. Its antigen is not known. The table came from immunoSEQ multiplex PCR; TCRdb's copy has only in-frame clones and leaves some out. There are some 55,000 clones in the sample; about 80% occur only once, and under 4.5% lies in the top ten. Notes on the study in general: Some of the lowest clonal expansion was seen in partial responders at 0.1-3.0 mg/kg.

Germline values: CDR1 SGHNT, CDR2 YYREEE (reference sequence). J gave up 5 bases and V 0 bases, and 4 bases lay outside the gene matches. The CDR3 extends over 17 amino acids. The TCR sequence derives from an adult with an advanced solid tumor such as melanoma, head and neck, liver or kidney cancer. This rearrangement joins TRBV5-4 to TRBJ2-2, with 13 bases identical to TRBD2. Source: CD4+ or CD8+ T cells sorted from blood, taken in a trial of the OX40 agonist ivuxolimab. The CDR3 here is CASSLGLAGGKTGELFF. The CDR3 DNA sequence: TGTGCCAGCAGCTTGGGACTAGCGGGGGGAAAAACCGGGGAGCTGTTTTTT.